Listed below are T cell receptor beta chains from one sample, sequenced in a study of blood T cell repertoires in COVID-19. Assay used: immunoSEQ multiplex PCR; TCRdb lists only in-frame clones, some missing. In the table there are some 170,000 clones, around 85% of which are singletons. The sequenced sample consisted of peripheral blood. The receptors stem from a woman aged 55-75 years with acute or convalescent COVID-19. Both conserved end residues are part of each CDR3. Each record gives: clone size, D gene, V gene, J gene, CDR3 protein, CDR3 DNA. The D gene is left open where the match is weak. Expanded clones get a size class; other rows say once, few or many, or leave the size out.

abundance: NA
d_gene: TRBD2
v_gene: TRBV5-1
j_gene: TRBJ2-1
CDR3aa: CASSLISGSSYNEQFF
CDR3nt: TGCGCCAGCAGCCTGATTAGCGGGAGCTCCTACAATGAGCAGTTCTTC

abundance: NA
d_gene: NA
v_gene: TRBV12-3/TRBV12-4
j_gene: TRBJ2-1
CDR3aa: CASSLAEDSEQFF
CDR3nt: TGTGCCAGCAGTTTAGCAGAGGACAGCGAGCAGTTCTTC

abundance: NA
d_gene: NA
v_gene: TRBV10-2
j_gene: TRBJ2-1
CDR3aa: CASSELAGWSHEQFF
CDR3nt: TGCGCCAGCAGTGAGCTGGCGGGTTGGTCGCATGAGCAGTTCTTC

abundance: NA
d_gene: TRBD1
v_gene: TRBV5-5
j_gene: TRBJ1-2
CDR3aa: CASSAHRGDYGYTF
CDR3nt: TGTGCCAGCAGCGCACACAGGGGTGACTATGGCTACACCTTC

abundance: NA
d_gene: TRBD1
v_gene: TRBV2
j_gene: TRBJ2-1
CDR3aa: CASSVGQGPNNEQFF
CDR3nt: TGTGCCAGCAGTGTAGGACAGGGTCCTAACAATGAGCAGTTCTTC

abundance: NA
d_gene: TRBD1
v_gene: TRBV19
j_gene: TRBJ1-2
CDR3aa: CASSIDADRDHGYTF
CDR3nt: TGTGCCAGTAGTATAGATGCGGACAGGGACCATGGCTACACCTTC

abundance: NA
d_gene: NA
v_gene: TRBV27
j_gene: TRBJ1-1
CDR3aa: CASSSRGLQNTEAFF
CDR3nt: TGTGCCAGCAGTTCTCGGGGACTTCAGAACACTGAAGCTTTCTTT

abundance: once
d_gene: NA
v_gene: TRBV6-6
j_gene: TRBJ1-1
CDR3aa: CASSLRSSPPGATLNTEAFF
CDR3nt: TGTGCCAGCAGCCTCCGTTCCTCTCCTCCAGGGGCTACCTTGAACACTGAAGCTTTCTTT

abundance: NA
d_gene: NA
v_gene: TRBV7-8
j_gene: TRBJ2-1
CDR3aa: CASSLEFLDYPEQFF
CDR3nt: TGTGCCAGCAGCTTAGAATTTCTAGACTATCCTGAGCAGTTCTTC

abundance: NA
d_gene: TRBD1
v_gene: TRBV20-1
j_gene: TRBJ2-1
CDR3aa: CSASSTGDNEQFF
CDR3nt: TGCAGTGCTAGTTCTACAGGGGACAATGAGCAGTTCTTC

abundance: NA
d_gene: NA
v_gene: TRBV28
j_gene: TRBJ1-2
CDR3aa: CASSLITGFLGGYTF
CDR3nt: TGTGCCAGCAGTTTAATAACAGGATTTCTTGGTGGCTACACCTTC

abundance: few
d_gene: TRBD2
v_gene: TRBV18
j_gene: TRBJ2-1
CDR3aa: CASSPRLAGGRNEQFF
CDR3nt: TGTGCCAGCTCACCACGACTAGCGGGAGGGAGGAATGAGCAGTTCTTC

abundance: NA
d_gene: NA
v_gene: TRBV28
j_gene: TRBJ1-5
CDR3aa: CASTLGAFNQPQHF
CDR3nt: TGTGCCAGCACCTTAGGGGCCTTCAATCAGCCCCAGCATTTT

abundance: NA
d_gene: TRBD2
v_gene: TRBV14
j_gene: TRBJ2-1
CDR3aa: CASSHFSGAQFF
CDR3nt: TGTGCCAGCAGCCACTTTAGCGGGGCCCAGTTCTTC

abundance: NA
d_gene: NA
v_gene: TRBV24-1
j_gene: TRBJ2-7
CDR3aa: CATSDGLPFSDSYEQYF
CDR3nt: TGTGCCACCAGTGATGGGCTTCCTTTTTCTGATTCCTACGAGCAGTACTTC

abundance: NA
d_gene: NA
v_gene: TRBV28
j_gene: TRBJ2-3
CDR3aa: CASIPGSPTDTQYF
CDR3nt: TGTGCCAGCATCCCCGGGAGCCCCACAGATACGCAGTATTTT

abundance: NA
d_gene: TRBD2
v_gene: TRBV28
j_gene: TRBJ2-1
CDR3aa: CASSLSGTSGLTMQFF
CDR3nt: TGTGCCAGCAGTCTATCCGGGACTAGCGGCCTAACCATGCAGTTCTTC

abundance: NA
d_gene: NA
v_gene: TRBV28
j_gene: TRBJ2-1
CDR3aa: CASSSPPGDEQFF
CDR3nt: TGTGCCAGCAGTTCACCCCCGGGGGATGAGCAGTTCTTC

abundance: NA
d_gene: TRBD1
v_gene: TRBV18
j_gene: TRBJ1-5
CDR3aa: CASSRWQGAKFGVNQPQHF
CDR3nt: TGTGCCAGCTCCCGCTGGCAGGGGGCGAAATTTGGTGTAAATCAGCCCCAGCATTTT

abundance: few
d_gene: TRBD2
v_gene: TRBV5-4
j_gene: TRBJ2-2
CDR3aa: CASSPGLARGELFF
CDR3nt: TGTGCCAGCAGCCCGGGACTAGCCCGCGGGGAGCTGTTTTTT

abundance: NA
d_gene: NA
v_gene: TRBV15
j_gene: TRBJ2-3
CDR3aa: CATSRGGGADTQYF
CDR3nt: TGTGCCACCAGCAGGGGCGGCGGGGCAGATACGCAGTATTTT

abundance: few
d_gene: NA
v_gene: TRBV5-1
j_gene: TRBJ2-2
CDR3aa: CASSLRQTNTGELFF
CDR3nt: TGCGCCAGCAGCTTGCGACAGACGAACACCGGGGAGCTGTTTTTT

abundance: NA
d_gene: NA
v_gene: TRBV20-1
j_gene: TRBJ2-1
CDR3aa: CSADRDLQFF
CDR3nt: TGCAGTGCTGACCGGGATCTCCAGTTCTTC

abundance: NA
d_gene: TRBD2
v_gene: TRBV6-5
j_gene: TRBJ2-7
CDR3aa: CASSPPSGRNEQYF
CDR3nt: TGTGCCAGCAGTCCCCCAAGCGGGAGGAACGAGCAGTACTTC

abundance: NA
d_gene: TRBD1
v_gene: TRBV6-6
j_gene: TRBJ1-5
CDR3aa: CASSQSVQGKNQPQHF
CDR3nt: TGTGCCAGCAGCCAGAGCGTACAGGGGAAGAATCAGCCCCAGCATTTT

abundance: NA
d_gene: TRBD1
v_gene: TRBV28
j_gene: TRBJ1-5
CDR3aa: CASSRDRSNQPQHF
CDR3nt: TGTGCCAGCAGTCGGGACAGAAGCAATCAGCCCCAGCATTTT

abundance: NA
d_gene: NA
v_gene: TRBV25-1
j_gene: TRBJ1-4
CDR3aa: CASSKAGAEKLFF
CDR3nt: TGTGCCAGCAGTAAGGCGGGAGCAGAAAAACTGTTTTTT

abundance: NA
d_gene: NA
v_gene: TRBV29-1
j_gene: TRBJ1-1
CDR3aa: CSVDRNQVRLLNTEAFF
CDR3nt: TGCAGCGTCGATCGGAACCAGGTGCGTCTCTTGAACACTGAAGCTTTCTTT

abundance: NA
d_gene: NA
v_gene: TRBV6-5
j_gene: TRBJ2-2
CDR3aa: CASSYQTGTNTGELFF
CDR3nt: TGTGCCAGCAGTTACCAGACCGGGACGAACACCGGGGAGCTGTTTTTT

abundance: NA
d_gene: NA
v_gene: TRBV5-1
j_gene: TRBJ1-5
CDR3aa: CASSPGHQINQPQHF
CDR3nt: TGCGCCAGCAGCCCGGGACATCAAATCAATCAGCCCCAGCATTTT

abundance: NA
d_gene: TRBD2
v_gene: TRBV6-5
j_gene: TRBJ2-1
CDR3aa: CASTRGTNIYNEQFF
CDR3nt: TGTGCCAGCACTAGAGGGACTAATATATACAATGAGCAGTTCTTC

abundance: NA
d_gene: TRBD1
v_gene: TRBV10-3
j_gene: TRBJ1-2
CDR3aa: CAISVDRVDYGYTF
CDR3nt: TGTGCCATCAGTGTGGACAGGGTGGATTATGGCTACACCTTC

abundance: NA
d_gene: TRBD2
v_gene: TRBV24-1
j_gene: TRBJ2-1
CDR3aa: CATSDRSGRAHSLNEQFF
CDR3nt: TGTGCCACCAGTGACCGGAGCGGGAGGGCCCATTCTCTTAATGAGCAGTTCTTC

abundance: NA
d_gene: TRBD1
v_gene: TRBV5-1
j_gene: TRBJ1-2
CDR3aa: CASNPGQGYGYTF
CDR3nt: TGCGCCAGCAATCCGGGACAGGGGTATGGCTACACCTTC

abundance: few
d_gene: NA
v_gene: TRBV5-1
j_gene: TRBJ1-4
CDR3aa: CASSLNTATNEKLFF
CDR3nt: TGCGCCAGCAGCCTCAATACTGCAACTAATGAAAAACTGTTTTTT

abundance: NA
d_gene: TRBD2
v_gene: TRBV29-1
j_gene: TRBJ2-1
CDR3aa: CSVGAGGPPNEQFF
CDR3nt: TGCAGCGTAGGAGCGGGAGGGCCCCCAAATGAGCAGTTCTTC

abundance: NA
d_gene: NA
v_gene: TRBV10-2
j_gene: TRBJ1-5
CDR3aa: CASSDGGYQPQHF
CDR3nt: TGCGCCAGCAGTGACGGCGGGTATCAGCCCCAGCATTTT

abundance: NA
d_gene: TRBD1
v_gene: TRBV6-6
j_gene: TRBJ1-2
CDR3aa: CASSFPGTEEGYTF
CDR3nt: TGTGCCAGCAGTTTCCCCGGGACAGAAGAGGGCTACACCTTC

abundance: NA
d_gene: TRBD2
v_gene: TRBV9
j_gene: TRBJ2-1
CDR3aa: CASSVVAGGPGNEQFF
CDR3nt: TGTGCCAGCAGCGTAGTTGCGGGAGGGCCTGGGAATGAGCAGTTCTTC

abundance: NA
d_gene: NA
v_gene: TRBV5-6
j_gene: TRBJ2-5
CDR3aa: CASTRRETRGAQYF
CDR3nt: TGTGCCAGCACCCGCCGGGAGACCCGAGGGGCCCAGTACTTC

abundance: NA
d_gene: TRBD2
v_gene: TRBV19
j_gene: TRBJ2-2
CDR3aa: CASDSGRLLGGELFF
CDR3nt: TGTGCCAGTGATAGCGGGAGACTCCTGGGCGGGGAGCTGTTTTTT

abundance: once
d_gene: NA
v_gene: TRBV6-4
j_gene: TRBJ2-3
CDR3aa: CARGTGTFTDTQYF
CDR3nt: TGTGCCAGGGGAACCGGGACTTTCACAGATACGCAGTATTTT

abundance: NA
d_gene: NA
v_gene: TRBV5-1
j_gene: TRBJ2-7
CDR3aa: CASSSQGWGKNSYEQYF
CDR3nt: TGCGCCAGCAGCTCTCAGGGGTGGGGCAAGAATTCCTACGAGCAGTACTTC

abundance: NA
d_gene: TRBD2
v_gene: TRBV5-8
j_gene: TRBJ2-1
CDR3aa: CASSLAGGYREQFF
CDR3nt: TGTGCCAGCAGCTTGGCCGGGGGGTATCGTGAGCAGTTCTTC

abundance: NA
d_gene: NA
v_gene: TRBV6-5
j_gene: TRBJ1-1
CDR3aa: CASSSTGNTEAFF
CDR3nt: TGTGCCAGCAGTTCCACAGGGAACACTGAAGCTTTCTTT

abundance: NA
d_gene: NA
v_gene: TRBV29-1
j_gene: TRBJ1-1
CDR3aa: CSVRALGLTFF
CDR3nt: TGCAGCGTGCGGGCTTTGGGGTTAACTTTCTTT

abundance: NA
d_gene: NA
v_gene: TRBV2
j_gene: TRBJ1-1
CDR3aa: CASSEGRAVGTEAFF
CDR3nt: TGTGCCAGCAGTGAGGGCAGGGCGGTTGGAACTGAAGCTTTCTTT

abundance: NA
d_gene: TRBD1
v_gene: TRBV11-2
j_gene: TRBJ2-1
CDR3aa: CASSYLNPGQGAVEQFF
CDR3nt: TGTGCCAGCAGCTATCTTAACCCGGGACAGGGGGCGGTTGAGCAGTTCTTC

abundance: NA
d_gene: NA
v_gene: TRBV4-2
j_gene: TRBJ1-6
CDR3aa: CASSQQGFRDSPLHF
CDR3nt: TGTGCCAGCAGCCAACAGGGTTTTAGGGATTCACCCCTCCACTTT

abundance: NA
d_gene: NA
v_gene: TRBV19
j_gene: TRBJ2-7
CDR3aa: CASSLIASYEQYF
CDR3nt: TGTGCCAGTAGCCTGATCGCGTCCTACGAGCAGTACTTC